This T cell receptor (beta chain) was documented in a study of blood T cells in healthy people across ages. Points on this clonotype: Antigen specificity is unknown.

Primed by a sample-barcoded 5' primer and a J-beta primer mix, a second PCR proceeded for roughly 7 to 12 cycles. A tag from a template-switch adaptor with 12 random nucleotides marked each cDNA molecule. TCRdb ran MiXCR on the 5' RACE reads and lists one entry per CDR3 protein. The sample has roughly 2 million distinct CDR3 sequences; 49% are singletons. Study conclusions and caveats: As age increased, TCR beta diversity per million T cells fell in a roughly linear fashion.

The V gene lost 4 bases and the J gene lost 7 bases, with 16 bases spanning the gap. This CDR3 has 14 residues. Germline CDR1 MNHEY, CDR2 SMNVEV (reference sequence). The TCR comes from a woman aged 40 to 55 in good health. This chain connects TRBV27 to TRBJ1-2; D call uncertain. Sequencing was done on a sample of blood. CDR3 nucleotides: TGTGCCAGCAGTTCACGGGCTCCGGGCTTTGGCTACACCTTC. Residues: CASSSRAPGFGYTF.